Following are 5 T cell receptor beta chains from one sample sequenced in a study of cytomegalovirus exposure and HLA in healthy donors. PCR used 60 Vbeta primers and 13 Jbeta primers. The data were produced by immunoSEQ multiplex PCR, yet TCRdb's version contains in-frame clones alone and is incomplete. The top ten clones hold more than 4% of a sample with about 130,000 clones, approximately 80% of them seen once. The sequenced sample consisted of PBMCs. These receptors all stem from a male donor in good health and CMV-seropositive.

The J gene is TRBJ1-6, the V gene TRBV2; weak D call: TRBD1 (5 bases). This CDR3 is built from 12 residues. The germline V and J ends were trimmed by 3 bases and 14 bases, with 11 bases remaining between them. Looked up from germline, CDR1 is SNHLY and CDR2 is FYNNEI. This chain's CDR3 is CASSEGGTSLHF. The DNA for the CDR3 is TGTGCCAGCAGTGAGGGGGGGACTTCCCTCCACTTT.

The V and J genes are TRBV6-1 and TRBJ2-2; possible D gene TRBD2, 6 bases. The CDR3 totals 14 residues. CDR1 and CDR2 from the germline V gene are MNHNS and SASEGT. The V end was cut by 8 bases, the J end by 2 bases, with 12 bases between. CDR3 sequence: CASSGDLNTGELFF. The CDR3 DNA sequence: TGTGCCAGCTCGGGGGACCTCAACACCGGGGAGCTGTTTTTT.

This rearrangement joins TRBV28 to TRBJ2-2, with TRBD2 identical over 12 bases. CDR3 length: 19 amino acids. Germline assignment: CDR1 MDHEN and CDR2 SYDVKM. J was trimmed by 7 bases and V by 4 bases; bases with no gene match: 16. The CDR3 DNA reads as TGTGCCAGCAGTTCTAGCGGGGGGGCCCGGCATTTCTCGGTCGGGGAGCTGTTTTTT. It specifies CASSSSGGARHFSVGELFF. Based on the CDR3 plus reference TRBV28 and TRBJ2-2, the full variable domain is DVKVTQSSRYLVKRTGEKVFLECVQDMDHENMFWYRQDPGLGLRLIYFSYDVKMKEKGDIPEGYSVSREKKERFSLILESASTNQTSMYLCASSSSGGARHFSVGELFFGEGSRLTVL.

In this sample, this clone turned up a few times. The genes are TRBV6-5 and TRBJ2-5; 8 positions agree with TRBD2. The CDR3 spans 15 residues. Trimming took 6 bases from V and 5 from J; bases not matched to a gene: 11. The germline V gene has CDR1 MNHEY and CDR2 SVGAGI. CDR3 nucleotides: TGTGCCAGCAGCCGATTCGCGGGGGGCGAGGAGACCCAGTACTTC. Translation gives CASSRFAGGEETQYF.

This clone was seen a handful of times. The rearrangement links TRBV5-1 to TRBJ2-1; TRBD1 might be the D (7 bases). This CDR3 spans 13 amino acids. The ends were cut back, 0 bases at V and 9 bases at J, with 10 bases in the middle. In germline, CDR1 is SGHRS, CDR2 YFSETQ. CDR3 in amino acids: CASSLAQGGEQFF. The CDR3 DNA is TGCGCCAGCAGCTTGGCTCAGGGGGGTGAGCAGTTCTTC.